This passage covers 27 T cell receptor beta chains from one sample sequenced in a study of cytomegalovirus exposure and HLA in healthy donors. The PCR employed 60 Vbeta primers together with 13 Jbeta primers. Sequencing was performed with immunoSEQ multiplex PCR; in TCRdb, only in-frame clones are kept and a portion is missing. Found here are approximately 190,000 clones, approximately 11% of them singletons; the top ten hold 7.8%. The sequencing sample was made of PBMCs. The origin of the receptors is a man aged 45 to 65 in good health and CMV-seropositive.

The CDR3 protein is CATRQGGISKNIQYF. The CDR3 DNA sequence: TGTGCCACCCGGCAGGGGGGAATTTCCAAAAACATTCAGTACTTC. The chain uses TRBV11-2 and TRBJ2-4; D is possibly TRBD1 (7 bases). The ends were cut back, 10 bases at V and 2 bases at J, with 18 bases in the middle. This CDR3 has 15 residues. CDR1 SGHAT and CDR2 FQNNGV come from the germline V gene.

The chain has TRBV11-3 and TRBJ1-1, with 11 bases aligning to TRBD1. In germline, CDR1 is SGHNT, CDR2 YENEEA. This CDR3 has 16 amino acids. The V gene end was trimmed by 5 bases and the J gene end by 3 bases; junction bases not matched to a gene: 8. CDR3 nucleotides: TGTGCCAGCAGCGGACGGACAGGGGGCGCACACACTGAAGCTTTCTTT. Its protein product is CASSGRTGGAHTEAFF. Complete variable domain (other parts from reference TRBV11-3 and TRBJ1-1): EAGVVQSPRYKIIEKKQPVAFWCNPISGHNTLYWYLQNLGQGPELLIRYENEEAVDDSQLPKDRFSAERLKGVDSTLKIQPAELGDSAVYLCASSGRTGGAHTEAFFGQGTRLTVV.

In this sample, this clone turned up a few times. This chain joins TRBV18 and TRBJ2-7; 10 nucleotides agree with TRBD1. The CDR3 has 15 residues. Looked up from germline, CDR1 is KGHSH and CDR2 is LQKENI. Germline trimming cut 5 bases from V and 4 bases from J; bases unmatched to any gene: 8. The CDR3 nucleotides are TGTGCCAGCTCATCGACAGGGGGCGCGGGATACGAGCAGTACTTC. This gives the protein CASSSTGGAGYEQYF.

A few counts support this clone. The genes are TRBV7-2 and TRBJ2-5; 11 nucleotides match TRBD2. This CDR3 has 15 residues. The germline gives CDR1 SGHTA, CDR2 FQGNSA. With 1 base clipped from V and 4 bases from J, the junction kept 2 bases outside the gene matches. The CDR3 sequence is CASSLGSGGVETQYF. The DNA for the CDR3 is TGTGCCAGCAGCTTAGGTAGCGGGGGGGTAGAGACCCAGTACTTC.

The rearrangement links TRBV19 to TRBJ2-5, with D tentatively TRBD2 (5 bases). This CDR3 has 13 amino acids. Per germline, CDR1 LNHDA and CDR2 SQIVND (reference sequence). Deletions cut 5 bases from V and 5 bases from J, with 12 bases between. Written as DNA, the CDR3 is TGTGCCAGTAGTCTCGGAGGTTGGGAGACCCAGTACTTC. This codes for CASSLGGWETQYF.

This clone was picked up a small number of times. The rearrangement joins TRBV4-3 to TRBJ2-3; 9 nucleotides line up with TRBD2. Germline CDR1 LGHNA, CDR2 YSLEER. After removal of 0 bases from V and 3 bases from J, the junction contained 7 bases not matched to a gene. The CDR3 spans 17 residues. CDR3 loop: CASSQEVRGGPTDTQYF. CDR3 coding DNA: TGCGCCAGCAGCCAAGAGGTGCGGGGGGGCCCAACAGATACGCAGTATTTT.

Concerning this clone itself: Germline and junction disagree at one end, which may indicate a read error. The chain combines TRBV7-7 with TRBJ2-2; 7 bases fit TRBD1. Germline V lookup: CDR1 SSHAT, CDR2 FNYEAQ (reference sequence). This CDR3 region has 16 residues. CDR3 bases: TGTGCTAGCAGCTTAGAAGCAGGGGGAAATTCCGGGGAGCTGTTTTTT. Residues: CASSLEAGGNSGELFF.

The V gene is TRBV6-6, the J gene TRBJ1-1, with D possibly matching TRBD1 (5 bases). The CDR3 runs to 13 residues. The V and J ends lost 0 bases and 8 bases respectively, with 10 bases between them. Germline lookup yields CDR1 MNHNY and CDR2 SVGAGI (reference sequence). CDR3 DNA sequence: TGTGCCAGCAGTTACTCTACAGGAGGGGAAGCTTTCTTT. Translation gives CASSYSTGGEAFF.

This clone was recorded a few times. The CDR3, as DNA: TGCGCCAGCAGCCAAGACGCGGGGGGCGCGAACACCGGGGAGCTGTTTTTT. The encoded protein is CASSQDAGGANTGELFF. This chain joins TRBV4-1 and TRBJ2-2; 8 positions agree with TRBD2. Germline V lookup: CDR1 MGHRA, CDR2 YSYEKL. CDR3 length: 17 residues. V lost 0 bases to trimming and J lost 0 bases; unmatched junction nucleotides: 3.

V gene TRBV6-5 combines with J gene TRBJ2-7; TRBD1 agrees at 8 bases. Germline V lookup: CDR1 MNHEY, CDR2 SVGAGI. Trimming cost V 9 bases and J 5 bases; bases outside gene matches: 12. The CDR3 length is 14 residues. CDR3 DNA: TGTGCCAGGGCCAACTTGGACAGGGTGGACGAGCAGTACGTC. It is translated as CARANLDRVDEQYV.

This clone came up a few times. The gene calls are TRBV6-1 and TRBJ1-2, with D possibly matching TRBD1 (5 bases). The CDR3 is made up of 15 amino acids. V lost 0 bases and J lost 3, with 11 bases in between. Per the germline V gene, CDR1 is MNHNS and CDR2 is SASEGT. This chain's CDR3 is CASSEAQGRDYGYTF. CDR3 DNA sequence: TGTGCCAGCAGTGAAGCCCAGGGCCGGGACTATGGCTACACCTTC.

This chain joins TRBV7-9 and TRBJ2-1; D possibly corresponds to TRBD1 (5 bases). V dropped 7 bases and J dropped 8 bases, with 18 bases sitting between them. This CDR3 comprises 14 residues. Looked up from germline, CDR1 is SEHNR and CDR2 is FQNEAQ (reference sequence). Here the CDR3 DNA reads TGTGCCAGCAACCGCAGGGCGCCTCCAGATGAGCAGTTCTTC. Translation gives CASNRRAPPDEQFF.

This clone was recorded a few times. The chain recombines TRBV30 with TRBJ1-3, with D unclear. Trimming removed 2 bases at V and 4 bases at J, with 18 bases between. Germline lookup yields CDR1 GTSNPN and CDR2 SVGIG (reference sequence). The length of the CDR3 is 16 residues. For the CDR3, the DNA is TGTGCCTGGAGTTCCTCCCCGATCTGGAGCGGAAACACCATATATTTT. Protein sequence: CAWSSSPIWSGNTIYF.

The chain combines TRBV4-1 with TRBJ2-7, with 11 nucleotides matching TRBD2. Trimming at V came to 4 bases and at J to 1 base, leaving 6 bases not matched to a gene. The CDR3 runs 16 residues. CDR1 is MGHRA and CDR2 is YSYEKL in the germline V gene. Here the CDR3 DNA reads TGCGCCAGCAGCCCAGATCTAGCGGGGGGATCCTACGAGCAGTACTTC. It specifies CASSPDLAGGSYEQYF.

This clone showed up just a few times. The genes are TRBV19 and TRBJ2-4, with 7 bases aligning to TRBD2. V lost 5 bases to trimming and J lost 8 bases; unmatched junction nucleotides: 6. CDR3 size: 13 residues. Germline lookup yields CDR1 LNHDA and CDR2 SQIVND (reference sequence). CDR3 protein: CASSAGVVDIQYF. As DNA, the CDR3 is TGTGCCAGTAGTGCGGGGGTTGTGGACATTCAGTACTTC.

This clone was counted only a few times. The genes are TRBV28 and TRBJ1-5, with D possibly TRBD1 on 5 matching bases. The CDR3 sequence is 14 residues long. Germline assignment: CDR1 MDHEN and CDR2 SYDVKM. Trimming removed 7 bases at V and 0 bases at J, with 10 bases between. CDR3 sequence (DNA): TGTGCCAGCACTTGGGGGGGTAGCAATCAGCCCCAGCATTTT. This translates into CASTWGGSNQPQHF.

The genes are TRBV5-6 and TRBJ1-5; 8 positions agree with TRBD1. J gave up 2 bases and V 5 bases, and 15 bases lay outside the gene matches. The germline gives CDR1 SGHDT, CDR2 YYEEEE. This CDR3 is built from 18 residues. This CDR3 is CASRSGVRGQGGNQPQHF. In DNA, the CDR3 is TGTGCCAGCAGGTCAGGAGTTCGAGGACAGGGAGGCAATCAGCCCCAGCATTTT.

Concerning this clone: Sequence at one end of the junction differs from germline and may be a read error. The chain recombines TRBV6-5 with TRBJ2-3; TRBD1 aligns across 8 bases. Germline V gene sequence: CDR1 MNHEY, CDR2 SVGAGI. The CDR3 runs to 13 residues. The CDR3 coding sequence is TGTGCCTGCAGAGACAGGGGAGCAGATACGCAGTATTTT. Its translation: CACRDRGADTQYF.

A few counts support this clone. The rearrangement uses TRBV30 and TRBJ2-3, with 12 bases matching TRBD2. With V trimmed by 7 bases and J by 5 bases, 4 bases remained unmatched. The CDR3 is 13 amino acids. The germline V gene has CDR1 GTSNPN and CDR2 SVGIG (reference sequence). The CDR3 spells CASLLAGGDTQYF. CDR3 bases: TGTGCCTCCTTACTAGCGGGGGGAGATACGCAGTATTTT.

This clone was recorded a few times. This chain connects TRBV28 to TRBJ1-2, with 9 positions matching TRBD1. The V segment lost 6 bases and the J segment 8 bases; nucleotides outside the gene matches: 13. CDR1 is MDHEN and CDR2 is SYDVKM in the germline V gene. This CDR3 contains 15 residues. The CDR3 loop reads CASSSFGTGPKGYTF. The CDR3 bases are TGTGCCAGCAGCTCGTTCGGGACAGGGCCGAAGGGCTACACCTTC.

The chain uses TRBV15 and TRBJ1-2; D is possibly TRBD1 (6 bases). Deletions cut 1 base from V and 8 bases from J, with 17 bases between. This CDR3 contains 15 residues. Per the germline V gene, CDR1 is LNHNV and CDR2 is YYDKDF (reference sequence). CDR3 amino acids: CATSRVGQGRLGYTF. In DNA form, the CDR3 reads TGTGCCACCAGCAGAGTAGGGCAGGGGCGGCTGGGCTACACCTTC. Supplemented by reference TRBV15 and TRBJ1-2, the full variable domain reads DAMVIQNPRYQVTQFGKPVTLSCSQTLNHNVMYWYQQKSSQAPKLLFHYYDKDFNNEADTPDNFQSRRPNTSFCFLDIRSPGLGDTAMYLCATSRVGQGRLGYTFGSGTRLTVV.

The chain carries TRBV5-3 and TRBJ2-5; D gene uncertain. TRBV5-3 is noted as an ORF with a role that remains uncertain. V lost 9 bases, J lost 4 bases, and 13 bases lay in between. CDR3 length equals 12 residues. The CDR3 sequence is CAISSLGETQYF. The CDR3 DNA sequence: TGTGCCATCTCGTCGCTCGGAGAGACCCAGTACTTC.

This chain uses TRBV4-3 with TRBJ2-3; D remains unclear. Germline V lookup: CDR1 LGHNA, CDR2 YSLEER. The CDR3 extends over 13 amino acids. V gave up 3 bases and J gave up 6 bases, with 10 bases separating them. Here the CDR3 reads CASSHVLGDTQYF. Written as DNA, the CDR3 is TGCGCCAGCAGCCATGTACTCGGGGATACGCAGTATTTT.

The V gene is TRBV9, the J gene TRBJ2-2, with D possibly matching TRBD1 (6 bases). CDR3 length equals 16 residues. V was pared by 0 bases and J by 1 base, with 10 bases between. The germline CDR1 and CDR2 sequences are SGDLS and YYNGEE. The CDR3 spells CASSVALGGNTGELFF. CDR3 bases: TGTGCCAGCAGCGTAGCTCTAGGGGGGAACACCGGGGAGCTGTTTTTT.

This sequence joins TRBV28 and TRBJ1-4, with D perhaps TRBD1 (6 bases). Germline-derived CDR1 and CDR2 are MDHEN and SYDVKM. The CDR3 runs to 12 residues. V was cut by 10 bases and J by 7 bases, with 13 bases left in between. CDR3 amino acids: CATGLRGEKLFF. In nucleotides, the CDR3 is TGTGCCACCGGCCTCAGGGGTGAAAAACTGTTTTTT.

In its sample, this clone was seen a few times. The V and J genes are TRBV6-5 and TRBJ2-1, with TRBD2 matching 8 bases. The germline CDR1 and CDR2 sequences are MNHEY and SVGAGI. The CDR3 totals 15 residues. V shed 2 bases and J 12 bases; nucleotides not matched to a gene: 12. The CDR3 region has the DNA TGTGCCAGCAGTTACGGGCGGGGGGCCACCACTGGGCAGTTCTTC. It encodes CASSYGRGATTGQFF.

This rearrangement joins TRBV6-6 to TRBJ2-2, with 7 bases lining up with TRBD2. The V segment lost 6 bases and the J segment 7 bases; nucleotides outside the gene matches: 8. The CDR3 extends over 14 amino acids. Germline V CDR1 and CDR2: MNHNY, SVGAGI (reference sequence). The CDR3 here is CASRGDYSLGELFF. The CDR3 DNA follows: TGTGCCAGCAGGGGGGACTATTCACTCGGGGAGCTGTTTTTT.